This T cell receptor (beta chain) was profiled in a study of regulatory T cells in long-lasting Graves disease. Combining iRepertoire HTBI primers with Arm-PCR of CDR3 regions, the authors built TCR beta libraries. TCRdb re-derived calls from the multiplex PCR reads in MiXCR, one entry per CDR3 protein. The table has more than 450,000 distinct CDR3 sequences, 15% to 20% seen once. As to this clonotype: Its antigen remains unidentified.

Study conclusions and caveats: Persistent patients shared more public clonotypes (under 3,000) than newly diagnosed patients (about 970). TRBV28, TRBJ1-2 and TRBJ2-5 emerged as the favored segments in persistent disease.

CDR1 is DFQATT, CDR2 SNEGSKA, per germline (reference sequence). This CDR3 region has 13 residues. Time point specified: newly diagnosed GD, antithyroid drugs for less than 3 months. RNA isolated from PBMCs was used to make the TCR library. These same records also appear under a second study, on T cells in Graves' hyperthyroidism and ophthalmopathy. As reported in that work: During a first-round RT-PCR of the TCR CDR3, the HTBI primer set was used. Blood also carried most thyroid clonotypes expanded above 0.001.

The source material was peripheral blood mononuclear cells (PBMCs), sampled at new diagnosis, from a patient treated with antithyroid drugs. The source is a man aged 35 to 55 with Graves disease. V is TRBV20-1 and J is TRBJ2-1, with 13 bases lining up with TRBD2. The CDR3 bases are TGCAGGGGACTAGCGGGGACCTACAATGAGCAGTTCTTC. As protein: CRGLAGTYNEQFF.